This passage covers 10 T cell receptor beta chains from one sample sequenced in a study of identical twins. One entry per CDR3 protein results from TCRdb running MiXCR on the 5' RACE reads. The data show around 570,000 distinct CDR3 sequences, just under 10% seen once. The same data also went into a second study, on yellow fever vaccine responses in identical twins.

Sequenced sample: PBMCs. The receptors stem from a woman between 18 and 29 years old in good health.

This sequence joins TRBV2 and TRBJ2-1; D might be TRBD1 or TRBD2, each matching 5 bases. V was shortened by 11 bases and J by 9 bases, with 23 bases between the two germline ends. CDR3 length: 14 amino acids. Per the germline V gene, CDR1 is SNHLY and CDR2 is FYNNEI. As DNA, the CDR3 is TGTGCCCGCGAACTCGGGACGATAGGTAGTGAGCAGTTCTTC. Translation gives CARELGTIGSEQFF.

The CDR3 coding sequence is TGTGCCAGCAGTGAAGCGGTAGATACGCAGTATTTT. Its protein is CASSEAVDTQYF. The genes are TRBV2 and TRBJ2-3; no clear D. With 0 bases removed from V and 5 bases from J, the gap between germline ends came to 3 bases. Germline CDR1 reads SNHLY; CDR2 reads FYNNEI. The CDR3 consists of 12 residues. The complete variable domain, with remaining parts taken from reference TRBV2 and TRBJ2-3, reads EPEVTQTPSHQVTQMGQEVILRCVPISNHLYFYWYRQILGQKVEFLVSFYNNEISEKSEIFDDQFSVERPDGSNFTLKIRSTKLEDSAMYFCASSEAVDTQYFGPGTRLTVL.

V and J are TRBV20-1 and TRBJ2-2; D is uncertain. The V and J ends lost 2 bases and 5 bases respectively, with 12 bases between them. Germline lookup yields CDR1 DFQATT and CDR2 SNEGSKA (reference sequence). The length of the CDR3 is 14 residues. DNA for the CDR3: TGCAGTGCTAGACGTGGGATTGGGACCGGGGAGCTGTTTTTT. It specifies CSARRGIGTGELFF.

The genes are TRBV30 and TRBJ2-7, with D tentatively TRBD1 (5 bases). CDR1 GTSNPN and CDR2 SVGIG come from the germline V gene (reference sequence). V was shortened by 3 bases and J by 2 bases, with 11 bases between the two germline ends. The length of the CDR3 is 13 residues. CDR3 DNA sequence: TGTGCCTGGAGCGACAGAATTACCTACGAGCAGTACTTC. Protein product: CAWSDRITYEQYF.

The chain uses TRBV20-1 and TRBJ2-1, with 9 bases aligning to TRBD1. Germline V gene data show CDR1 as DFQATT and CDR2 as SNEGSKA (reference sequence). Trimming at V came to 0 bases and at J to 4 bases, leaving 10 bases not matched to a gene. There are 17 residues in the CDR3. CDR3 amino acids: CSARDPKGQGAYNEQFF. CDR3 sequence (DNA): TGCAGTGCTAGAGATCCCAAGGGACAGGGAGCTTACAATGAGCAGTTCTTC.

The chain links TRBV6-5 to TRBJ2-3; D is ambiguous. The CDR3 loop spans 17 amino acids. Germline CDR1 MNHEY, CDR2 SVGAGI. V lost 2 bases, J lost 2 bases, and 17 bases lay in between. CDR3 residues: CASSYLVEDRATDTQYF. CDR3 coding DNA: TGTGCCAGCAGTTACCTAGTCGAGGACCGCGCCACAGATACGCAGTATTTT.

The rearrangement uses TRBV15 and TRBJ2-7; a weak D match, TRBD2 (5 bases). Germline V lookup: CDR1 LNHNV, CDR2 YYDKDF (reference sequence). With 3 bases removed from V and 4 bases from J, the gap between germline ends came to 19 bases. The CDR3 runs 16 residues. DNA of the CDR3: TGTGCCACCAGCAGTGCCCGGACTCCGGGCTTATACGAGCAGTACTTC. It specifies CATSSARTPGLYEQYF.

The J gene is TRBJ2-7, the V gene TRBV27; 10 bases are shared with TRBD2. The CDR3 extends over 16 amino acids. Trimming at V came to 4 bases and at J to 3 bases, leaving 9 bases not matched to a gene. The germline V gene encodes CDR1 MNHEY and CDR2 SMNVEV (reference sequence). This chain's CDR3 is CASSSPRLAGHYEQYF. CDR3 bases: TGTGCCAGCAGTTCCCCCCGACTAGCGGGTCACTACGAGCAGTACTTC.

This clonotype appeared a few times. The V gene is TRBV20-1, the J gene TRBJ2-3; D is tentatively TRBD1 or TRBD2 (7 bases each). Germline V gene lookup returns CDR1 DFQATT and CDR2 SNEGSKA (reference sequence). V lost 6 bases, J lost 9 bases, and 28 bases lay in between. The CDR3 has 16 residues. The CDR3 region is CSAQGGDSSHRETQYF. The CDR3 nucleotides read TGCAGTGCCCAAGGGGGGGACAGTTCTCATCGGGAGACGCAGTATTTT.

This clonotype was seen a few times. V usage is TRBV5-1 and J usage is TRBJ2-5; 9 bases are shared with TRBD1. V was pared by 4 bases and J by 1 base, with 5 bases of the junction left unmatched. Germline lookup yields CDR1 SGHRS and CDR2 YFSETQ. This CDR3 is built from 15 residues. The CDR3 loop is CASSELQGAQETQYF. CDR3 sequence (DNA): TGCGCCAGCAGCGAGCTACAGGGGGCCCAAGAGACCCAGTACTTC.